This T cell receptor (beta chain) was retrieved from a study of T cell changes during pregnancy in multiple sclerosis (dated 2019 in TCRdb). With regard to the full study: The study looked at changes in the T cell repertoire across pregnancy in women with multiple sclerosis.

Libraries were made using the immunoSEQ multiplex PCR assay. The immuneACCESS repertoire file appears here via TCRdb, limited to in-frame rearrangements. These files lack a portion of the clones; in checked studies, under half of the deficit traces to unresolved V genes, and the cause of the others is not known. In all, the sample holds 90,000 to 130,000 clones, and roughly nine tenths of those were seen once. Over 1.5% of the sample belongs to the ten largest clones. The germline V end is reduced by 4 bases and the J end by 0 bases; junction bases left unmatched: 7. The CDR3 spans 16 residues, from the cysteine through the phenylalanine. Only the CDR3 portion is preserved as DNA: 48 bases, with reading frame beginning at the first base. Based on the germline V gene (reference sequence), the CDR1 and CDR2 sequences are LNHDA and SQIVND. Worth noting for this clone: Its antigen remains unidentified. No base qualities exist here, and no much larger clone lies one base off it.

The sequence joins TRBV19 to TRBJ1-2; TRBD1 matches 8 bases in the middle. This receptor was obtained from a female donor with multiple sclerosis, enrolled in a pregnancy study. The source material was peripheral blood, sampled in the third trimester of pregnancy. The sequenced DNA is TGTGCCAGTAGTAAATCCAACAGGGGGTCTAACTATGGCTACACCTTC. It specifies CASSKSNRGSNYGYTF.